There are many counts of the clone carrying this T cell receptor (beta chain). Its antigen remains unidentified. The data stem from a study of T cells in Graves' hyperthyroidism and ophthalmopathy. Study conclusions and caveats: In simple terms, a model built on 13 V-J features told ophthalmopathy apart from stable hyperthyroidism.

The CDR3 is made up of 13 amino acids. Between the trimmed V and J ends, which lost 1 base and 1 base, there was a span of 7 bases. CDR1 and CDR2 from the germline V gene are DFQATT and SNEGSKA (reference sequence). The source material, RNA transcripts, was used to amplify TCR beta CDR3 regions. RT-PCR in the first round (using the HTBI primer set) targeted the TCR CDR3. TCRdb called the multiplex PCR reads again in MiXCR, with one record for every CDR3 protein. Found here are hundreds of thousands of distinct CDR3 sequences, roughly 17% of them singletons; the top ten hold around 30%. This receptor was obtained from a woman between 18 and 30 years old with Graves' ophthalmopathy. Sequencing was done on a sample of blood. This chain links TRBV20-1 with TRBJ1-1; the D is unclear. CDR3 bases: TGCAGTGCTAGAGGAGTTCGGAACACTGAAGCTTTCTTT. Translated: CSARGVRNTEAFF.